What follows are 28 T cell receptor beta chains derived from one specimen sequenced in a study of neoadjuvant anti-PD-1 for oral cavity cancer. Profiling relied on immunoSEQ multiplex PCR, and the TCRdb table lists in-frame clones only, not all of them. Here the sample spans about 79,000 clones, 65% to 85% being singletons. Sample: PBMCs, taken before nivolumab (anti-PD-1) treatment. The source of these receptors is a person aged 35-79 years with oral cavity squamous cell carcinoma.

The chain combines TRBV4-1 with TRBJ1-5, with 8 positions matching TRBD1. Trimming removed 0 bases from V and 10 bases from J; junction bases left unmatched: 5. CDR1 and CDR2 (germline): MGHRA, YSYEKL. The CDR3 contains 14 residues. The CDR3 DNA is TGCGCCAGCAGCCAAGAGAACAGGGGGAGACCCCAGCATTTT. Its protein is CASSQENRGRPQHF.

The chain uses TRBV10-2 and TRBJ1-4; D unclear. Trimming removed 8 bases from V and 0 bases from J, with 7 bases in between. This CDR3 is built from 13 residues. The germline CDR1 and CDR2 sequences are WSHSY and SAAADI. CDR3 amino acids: CASRPATNEKLFF. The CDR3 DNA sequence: TGCGCCAGCCGGCCGGCAACTAATGAAAAACTGTTTTTT.

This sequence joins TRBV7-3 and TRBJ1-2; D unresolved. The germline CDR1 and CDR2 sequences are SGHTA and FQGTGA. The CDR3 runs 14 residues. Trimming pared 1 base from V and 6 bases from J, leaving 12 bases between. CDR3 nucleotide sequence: TGTGCCAGCAGCTTAAACAGCGCCTCCCATGGCTACACCTTC. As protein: CASSLNSASHGYTF.

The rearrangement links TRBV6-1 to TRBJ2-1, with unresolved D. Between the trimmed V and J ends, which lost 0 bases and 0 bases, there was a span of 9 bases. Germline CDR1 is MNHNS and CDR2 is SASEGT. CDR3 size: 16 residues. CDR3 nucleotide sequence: TGTGCCAGCAGTGAAGCGCCCGACCCCTCCTACAATGAGCAGTTCTTC. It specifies CASSEAPDPSYNEQFF.

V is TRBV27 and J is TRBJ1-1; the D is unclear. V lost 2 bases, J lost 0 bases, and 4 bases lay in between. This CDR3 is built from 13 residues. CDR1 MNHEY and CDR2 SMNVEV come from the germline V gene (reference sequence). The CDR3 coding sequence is TGTGCCAGCAGTTTAATGATGAACACTGAAGCTTTCTTT. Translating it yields CASSLMMNTEAFF.

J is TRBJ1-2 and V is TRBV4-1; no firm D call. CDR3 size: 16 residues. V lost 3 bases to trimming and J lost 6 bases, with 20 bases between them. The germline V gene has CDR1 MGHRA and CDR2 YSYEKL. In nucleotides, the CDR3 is TGCGCCAGCAGCCACCCATTGTTGAGGGTGGGAGATGGCTACACCTTC. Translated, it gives CASSHPLLRVGDGYTF.

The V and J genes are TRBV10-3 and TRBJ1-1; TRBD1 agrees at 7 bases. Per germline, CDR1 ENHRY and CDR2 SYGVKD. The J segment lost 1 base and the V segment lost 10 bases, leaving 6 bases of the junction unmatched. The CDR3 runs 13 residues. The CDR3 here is CATKGQANTEAFF. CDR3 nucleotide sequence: TGTGCCACAAAAGGACAGGCGAACACTGAAGCTTTCTTT.

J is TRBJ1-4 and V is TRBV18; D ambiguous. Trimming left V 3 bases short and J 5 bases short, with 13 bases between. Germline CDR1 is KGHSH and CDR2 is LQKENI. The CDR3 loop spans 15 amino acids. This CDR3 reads CASSPVRRVNEKLFF. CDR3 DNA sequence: TGTGCCAGCTCACCTGTCCGGCGGGTGAATGAAAAACTGTTTTTT.

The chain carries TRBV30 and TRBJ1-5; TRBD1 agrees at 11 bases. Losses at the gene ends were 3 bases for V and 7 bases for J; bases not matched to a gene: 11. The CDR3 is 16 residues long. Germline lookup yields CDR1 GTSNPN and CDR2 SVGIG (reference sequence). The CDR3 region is CAWSPLDRGHSQPQHF. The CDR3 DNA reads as TGTGCCTGGAGCCCCTTGGACAGGGGGCATTCGCAGCCCCAGCATTTT.

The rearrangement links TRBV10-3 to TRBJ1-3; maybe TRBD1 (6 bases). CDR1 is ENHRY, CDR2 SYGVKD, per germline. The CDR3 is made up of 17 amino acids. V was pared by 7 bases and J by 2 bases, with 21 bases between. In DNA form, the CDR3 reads TGTGCCATCACTCAGACAGGTGGGGTAGGAACTGGAAACACCATATATTTT. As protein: CAITQTGGVGTGNTIYF.

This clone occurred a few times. Written as DNA, the CDR3 is TGTGCCAGCAGCACCCGCCGTAGCGGTATGCAGCCCCAGCATTTT. This sequence encodes CASSTRRSGMQPQHF. This chain links TRBV7-8 with TRBJ1-5; D uncertain. Germline V gene sequence: CDR1 SGHVS, CDR2 FQNEAQ. Trimming removed 5 bases from V and 7 bases from J, with 18 bases in between. This CDR3 is 15 amino acids long.

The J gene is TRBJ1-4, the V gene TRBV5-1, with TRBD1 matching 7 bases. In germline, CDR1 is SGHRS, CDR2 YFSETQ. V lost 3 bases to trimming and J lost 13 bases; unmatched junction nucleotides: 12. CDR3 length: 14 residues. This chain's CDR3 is CASSSQGQEYGLFF. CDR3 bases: TGCGCCAGCAGCTCCCAAGGACAGGAGTATGGACTGTTTTTT.

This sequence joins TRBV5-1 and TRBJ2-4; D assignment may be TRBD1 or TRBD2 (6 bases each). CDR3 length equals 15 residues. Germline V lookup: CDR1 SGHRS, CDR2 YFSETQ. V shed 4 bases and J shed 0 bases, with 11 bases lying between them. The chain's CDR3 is CASSPGALAKNIQYF. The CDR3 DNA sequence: TGCGCCAGCAGCCCGGGGGCTCTAGCCAAAAACATTCAGTACTTC.

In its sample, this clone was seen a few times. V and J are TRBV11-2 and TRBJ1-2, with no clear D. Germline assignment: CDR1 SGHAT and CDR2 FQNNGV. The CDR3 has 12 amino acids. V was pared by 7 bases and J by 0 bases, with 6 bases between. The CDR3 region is CASKATNYGYTF. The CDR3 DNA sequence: TGTGCCAGCAAGGCGACTAACTATGGCTACACCTTC.

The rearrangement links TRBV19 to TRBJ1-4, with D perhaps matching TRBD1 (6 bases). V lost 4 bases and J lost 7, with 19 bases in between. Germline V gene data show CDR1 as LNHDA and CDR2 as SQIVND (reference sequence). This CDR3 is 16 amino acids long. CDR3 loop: CASSRVTGALIEKLFF. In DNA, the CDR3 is TGTGCCAGTAGTAGGGTTACGGGGGCATTAATTGAAAAACTGTTTTTT.

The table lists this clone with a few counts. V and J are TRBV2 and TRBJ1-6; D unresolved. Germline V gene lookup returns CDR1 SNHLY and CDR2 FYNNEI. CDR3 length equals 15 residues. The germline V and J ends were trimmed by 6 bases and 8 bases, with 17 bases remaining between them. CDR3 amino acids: CASRDIPGGYSPLHF. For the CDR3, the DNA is TGTGCCAGCAGGGATATCCCGGGAGGCTATTCACCCCTCCACTTT.

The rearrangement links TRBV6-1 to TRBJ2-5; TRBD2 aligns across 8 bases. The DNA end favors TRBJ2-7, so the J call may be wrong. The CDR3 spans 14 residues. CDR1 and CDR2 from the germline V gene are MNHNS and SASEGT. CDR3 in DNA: TGTGCCAGCAGTGACACGGGAGGGCCCTACGAGCAGTACTTC. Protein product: CASSDTGGPYEQYF.

CDR3 coding DNA: TGTGCCAGCAGCTTAGTCGCGGGGATTATGAACACTGAAGCTTTCTTT. Translated, it gives CASSLVAGIMNTEAFF. This rearrangement joins TRBV7-6 to TRBJ1-1; D is ambiguous. The V gene lost 1 base and the J gene lost 0 bases, with 12 bases spanning the gap. The length of the CDR3 is 16 residues. Germline CDR1 reads SGHVS; CDR2 reads FNYEAQ. Based on the CDR3 plus reference TRBV7-6 and TRBJ1-1, the full variable domain is GAGVSQSPRYKVTKRGQDVALRCDPISGHVSLYWYRQALGQGPEFLTYFNYEAQQDKSGLPNDRFSAERPEGSISTLTIQRTEQRDSAMYRCASSLVAGIMNTEAFFGQGTRLTVV.

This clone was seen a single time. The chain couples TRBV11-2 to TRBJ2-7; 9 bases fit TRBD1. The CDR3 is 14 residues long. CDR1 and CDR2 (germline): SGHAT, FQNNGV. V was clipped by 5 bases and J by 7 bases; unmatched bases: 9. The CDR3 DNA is TGTGCCAGCAGCCCTTTGGGACAGGGACTGGAGCAGTACTTC. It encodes CASSPLGQGLEQYF. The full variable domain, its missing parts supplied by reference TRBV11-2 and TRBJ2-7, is EAGVAQSPRYKIIEKRQSVAFWCNPISGHATLYWYQQILGQGPKLLIQFQNNGVVDDSQLPKDRFSAERLKGVDSTLKIQPAKLEDSAVYLCASSPLGQGLEQYFGPGTRLTVT.

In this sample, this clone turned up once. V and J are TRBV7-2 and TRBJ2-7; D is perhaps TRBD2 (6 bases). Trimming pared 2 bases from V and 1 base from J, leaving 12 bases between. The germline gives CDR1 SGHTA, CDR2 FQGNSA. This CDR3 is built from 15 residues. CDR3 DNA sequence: TGTGCCAGCAGCTTATGGGCTAGCGTTTCCTACGAGCAGTACTTC. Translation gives CASSLWASVSYEQYF.

The CDR3 here is CASSLTSGGASYNEQFF. In DNA, the CDR3 is TGCGCCAGCAGCTTGACTAGCGGGGGGGCTAGCTACAATGAGCAGTTCTTC. The V and J genes are TRBV5-1 and TRBJ2-1, with 13 bases matching TRBD2. The CDR3 totals 17 residues. With 1 base clipped from V and 3 bases from J, the junction kept 4 bases outside the gene matches. CDR1 is SGHRS, CDR2 YFSETQ, per germline. The whole variable domain, remainder taken from reference TRBV5-1 and TRBJ2-1, is KAGVTQTPRYLIKTRGQQVTLSCSPISGHRSVSWYQQTPGQGLQFLFEYFSETQRNKGNFPGRFSGRQFSNSRSEMNVSTLELGDSALYLCASSLTSGGASYNEQFFGPGTRLTVL.

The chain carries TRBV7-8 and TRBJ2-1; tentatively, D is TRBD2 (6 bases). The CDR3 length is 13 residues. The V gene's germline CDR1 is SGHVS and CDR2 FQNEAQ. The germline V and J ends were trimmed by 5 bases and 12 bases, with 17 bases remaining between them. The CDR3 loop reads CASSPGTPAGQFF. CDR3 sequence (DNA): TGTGCCAGCAGCCCGGGGACTCCCGCCGGGCAGTTCTTC. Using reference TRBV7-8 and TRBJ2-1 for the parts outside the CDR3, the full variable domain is GAGVSQSPRYKVAKRGQDVALRCDPISGHVSLFWYQQALGQGPEFLTYFQNEAQLDKSGLPSDRFFAERPEGSVSTLKIQRTQQEDSAVYLCASSPGTPAGQFFGPGTRLTVL.

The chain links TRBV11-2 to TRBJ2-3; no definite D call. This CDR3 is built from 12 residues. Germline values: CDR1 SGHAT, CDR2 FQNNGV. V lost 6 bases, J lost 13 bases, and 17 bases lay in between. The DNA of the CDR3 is TGTGCCAGCAGAACTACCGGTGGTCGGAAGTATTTT. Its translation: CASRTTGGRKYF.

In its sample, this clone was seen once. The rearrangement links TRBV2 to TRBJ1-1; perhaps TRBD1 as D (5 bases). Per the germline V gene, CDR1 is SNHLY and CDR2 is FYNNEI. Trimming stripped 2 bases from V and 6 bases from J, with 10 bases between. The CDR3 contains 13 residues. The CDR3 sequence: CASSEREGAEAFF. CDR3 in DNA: TGTGCCAGCAGTGAACGTGAAGGGGCTGAAGCTTTCTTT.

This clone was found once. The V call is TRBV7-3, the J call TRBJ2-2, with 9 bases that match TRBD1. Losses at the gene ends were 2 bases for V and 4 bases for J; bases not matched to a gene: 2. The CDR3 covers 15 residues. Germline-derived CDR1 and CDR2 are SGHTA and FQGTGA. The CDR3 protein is CASSLGGQGTGELFF. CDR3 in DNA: TGTGCCAGCAGCTTAGGGGGACAGGGCACCGGGGAGCTGTTTTTT.

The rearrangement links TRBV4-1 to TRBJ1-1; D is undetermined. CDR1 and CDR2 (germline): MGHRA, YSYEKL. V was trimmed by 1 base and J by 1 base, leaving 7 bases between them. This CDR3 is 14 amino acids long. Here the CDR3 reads CASSQASSNTEAFF. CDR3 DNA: TGCGCCAGCAGCCAAGCCAGCTCGAACACTGAAGCTTTCTTT.

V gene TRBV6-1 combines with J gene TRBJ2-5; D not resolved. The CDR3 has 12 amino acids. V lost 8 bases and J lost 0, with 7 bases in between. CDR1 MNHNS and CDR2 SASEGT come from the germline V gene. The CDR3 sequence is CASLGNQETQYF. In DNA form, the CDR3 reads TGTGCCAGCCTGGGCAACCAAGAGACCCAGTACTTC.

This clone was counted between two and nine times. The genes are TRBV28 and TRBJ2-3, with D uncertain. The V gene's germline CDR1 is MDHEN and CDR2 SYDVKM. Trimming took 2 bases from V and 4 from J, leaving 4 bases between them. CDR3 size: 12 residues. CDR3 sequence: CASSLPPDTQYF. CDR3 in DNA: TGTGCCAGCAGTTTACCTCCAGATACGCAGTATTTT.